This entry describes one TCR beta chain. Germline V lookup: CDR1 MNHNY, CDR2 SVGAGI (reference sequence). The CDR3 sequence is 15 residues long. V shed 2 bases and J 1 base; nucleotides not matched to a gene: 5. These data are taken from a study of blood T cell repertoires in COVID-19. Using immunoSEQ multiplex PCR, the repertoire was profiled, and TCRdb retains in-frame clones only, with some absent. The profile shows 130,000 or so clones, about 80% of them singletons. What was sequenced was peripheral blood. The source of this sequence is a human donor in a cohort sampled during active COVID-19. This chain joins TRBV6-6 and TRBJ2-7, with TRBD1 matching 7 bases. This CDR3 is CASSYAQGESYEQYF. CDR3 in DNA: TGTGCCAGCAGTTACGCCCAGGGGGAATCCTACGAGCAGTACTTC.